Reported below is one TCR beta chain. Its matching antigen is unknown. The CDR3 ends on some other residue instead of the conserved phenylalanine or tryptophan, so this is likely a read error. This entry comes from a study of T cells in narcolepsy. Study-level points and caveats: Healthy controls reportedly lacked the autoreactive clonotypes serially found in patients' blood.

The CDR3 covers 13 residues. Deletions cut 8 bases from V and 1 base from J, with 11 bases between. The germline V gene has CDR1 KGHSH and CDR2 LQKENI. Sequencing used immunoSEQ multiplex PCR; TCRdb keeps in-frame clones, though not all of them. The table records 25,000 to 35,000 clones, 86% of them present only once. The TCR was taken from a human donor with narcolepsy. This sequence joins TRBV18 and TRBJ1-1; the D gene is possibly TRBD1 (6 bases). The material sequenced was CD45RA- memory CD4+ T cells from PBMCs. In nucleotides, the CDR3 is TGTGCCAGCGCCGGACAGCGGAACACTGAAGCTTTCTCT. It translates to CASAGQRNTEAFS.